Each of the 19 T cell receptor beta chains below was sequenced from the same sample in a study of blood T cell repertoires in COVID-19. Assay used: immunoSEQ multiplex PCR; TCRdb lists only in-frame clones, some missing. Here the sample spans around 70,000 clones, roughly 91% being singletons. Material: peripheral blood. These TCRs come from a woman aged 18 to 35 with acute or convalescent COVID-19.

This clone occurred a few times. The chain carries TRBV7-2 and TRBJ1-2, with 7 bases fitting TRBD1. CDR1 is SGHTA and CDR2 is FQGNSA in the germline V gene. CDR3 size: 14 residues. With 3 bases clipped from V and 6 bases from J, the junction kept 7 bases outside the gene matches. CDR3 in amino acids: CASSLSRGFNGYTF. The DNA of the CDR3 is TGTGCCAGCAGCTTGAGCAGGGGGTTCAATGGCTACACCTTC.

The chain couples TRBV5-4 to TRBJ1-5; D is possibly TRBD1 (5 bases). The germline CDR1 and CDR2 sequences are SGHNT and YYREEE (reference sequence). Trimming left V 1 base short and J 5 bases short, with 10 bases between. This CDR3 is built from 14 residues. The CDR3 protein is CASSLWGGDQPQHF. The CDR3 nucleotides are TGTGCCAGCAGCTTGTGGGGGGGAGATCAGCCCCAGCATTTT.

A few counts support this clone. The chain combines TRBV6-1 with TRBJ2-3; tentative D call: TRBD2 (6 bases). CDR1 is MNHNS, CDR2 SASEGT, per germline. The CDR3 is 16 amino acids. Trimming took 1 base from V and 1 from J, leaving 12 bases between them. CDR3 sequence reads: CASSEGPGGGTDTQYF. DNA of the CDR3: TGTGCCAGCAGTGAAGGACCCGGCGGGGGCACAGATACGCAGTATTTT.

The chain recombines TRBV15 with TRBJ2-1; 14 nucleotides align to TRBD2. Unmatched junction bases numbered 3, after V lost 4 bases and J lost 7 bases. In germline, CDR1 is LNHNV, CDR2 YYDKDF (reference sequence). The CDR3 is 15 amino acids. This CDR3 reads CATSTRTSGRNEQFF. DNA for the CDR3: TGTGCCACCAGCACCAGGACTAGCGGGAGGAATGAGCAGTTCTTC. Drawing the rest from reference TRBV15 and TRBJ2-1, the complete variable domain is DAMVIQNPRYQVTQFGKPVTLSCSQTLNHNVMYWYQQKSSQAPKLLFHYYDKDFNNEADTPDNFQSRRPNTSFCFLDIRSPGLGDTAMYLCATSTRTSGRNEQFFGPGTRLTVL.

The chain joins TRBV12-3 or TRBV12-4 to TRBJ1-1, with a possible D match to TRBD1 (6 bases). Trimming left V 8 bases short and J 4 bases short, with 14 bases between. This CDR3 region has 13 residues. As DNA, the CDR3 is TGTGCCAGCTCCCTAGGGGGATCCACTGAAGCTTTCTTT. It is translated as CASSLGGSTEAFF.

This clone was seen only once. The chain joins TRBV19 to TRBJ2-3, with D unclear. Per germline, CDR1 LNHDA and CDR2 SQIVND (reference sequence). CDR3 length: 14 amino acids. The V and J ends lost 1 base and 4 bases respectively, with 9 bases between them. This chain's CDR3 is CASSIGLAPDTQYF. The CDR3 nucleotides are TGTGCCAGTAGTATAGGACTGGCGCCAGATACGCAGTATTTT.

This chain links TRBV15 with TRBJ2-1; 9 positions agree with TRBD2. CDR1 and CDR2 from the germline V gene are LNHNV and YYDKDF (reference sequence). V was clipped by 1 base and J by 9 bases; unmatched bases: 7. The CDR3 sequence is 15 residues long. The CDR3 nucleotides read TGTGCCACCAGCAGAGGGACTAGCGCTTCTACTGAGCAGTTCTTC. Translated, it gives CATSRGTSASTEQFF.

The chain carries TRBV4-1 and TRBJ1-5; D is unresolved. Germline values: CDR1 MGHRA, CDR2 YSYEKL. The CDR3 has 17 amino acids. Trimming cost V 0 bases and J 1 base, with 13 bases left between them. CDR3 in DNA: TGCGCCAGCAGCCAAGATGCAATACGGGGAAGCAATCAGCCCCAGCATTTT. Amino acids: CASSQDAIRGSNQPQHF.

This clone showed up just a few times. The chain links TRBV27 to TRBJ2-7; the D gene is possibly TRBD1 (6 bases). The V end was cut by 2 bases, the J end by 3 bases, with 11 bases between. This CDR3 contains 14 residues. Germline assignment: CDR1 MNHEY and CDR2 SMNVEV (reference sequence). This CDR3 is CASSLKDSYYEQYF. The CDR3 DNA sequence: TGTGCCAGCAGTTTAAAGGACAGTTACTACGAGCAGTACTTC.

This sequence joins TRBV7-9 and TRBJ1-2, with unresolved D. Germline V gene data show CDR1 as SEHNR and CDR2 as FQNEAQ (reference sequence). The length of the CDR3 is 15 residues. V was cut by 1 base and J by 4 bases, with 13 bases left in between. The CDR3 DNA sequence: TGTGCCAGCAGCTTAGATGCGGGTGTCTCCTATGGCTACACCTTC. Amino acids: CASSLDAGVSYGYTF.

This CDR3 is CATSRDGLVYTDTQYF. CDR3 nucleotides: TGTGCCACCAGCAGAGATGGTCTAGTCTACACAGATACGCAGTATTTT. The chain is built from TRBV15 and TRBJ2-3; D gene ambiguous. V was pared by 0 bases and J by 2 bases, with 12 bases between. The CDR3 loop spans 16 amino acids. Per germline, CDR1 LNHNV and CDR2 YYDKDF (reference sequence).

The chain employs TRBV18 and TRBJ2-2, with a possible D match to TRBD1 (6 bases). The CDR3 spans 15 residues. Germline V gives CDR1 KGHSH, CDR2 LQKENI. The ends were cut back, 2 bases at V and 3 bases at J, with 10 bases in the middle. As DNA, the CDR3 is TGTGCCAGCTCACCAGAGACAGGTCACACCGGGGAGCTGTTTTTT. Its translation: CASSPETGHTGELFF. Full variable domain (rest looked up from reference TRBV18 and TRBJ2-2): NAGVMQNPRHLVRRRGQEARLRCSPMKGHSHVYWYRQLPEEGLKFMVYLQKENIIDESGMPKERFSAEFPKEGPSILRIQQVVRGDSAAYFCASSPETGHTGELFFGEGSRLTVL.

The genes are TRBV15 and TRBJ2-2; D possibly corresponds to TRBD1 (5 bases). CDR1 and CDR2 (germline): LNHNV, YYDKDF (reference sequence). V lost 0 bases and J 1 base, leaving 15 bases between the germline ends. This CDR3 region has 18 residues. The CDR3 loop is CATSRDPPGRMNTGELFF. CDR3 nucleotides: TGTGCCACCAGCAGAGATCCCCCAGGGCGGATGAACACCGGGGAGCTGTTTTTT.

J is TRBJ2-3 and V is TRBV4-3; D is perhaps TRBD1 (6 bases). Trimming stripped 2 bases from V and 2 bases from J, with 17 bases between. The CDR3 is 17 residues long. Per germline, CDR1 LGHNA and CDR2 YSLEER. The CDR3: CASSQQQGIEYTDTQYF. CDR3 DNA: TGCGCCAGCAGCCAACAACAGGGTATCGAATACACAGATACGCAGTATTTT.

The chain employs TRBV6-5 and TRBJ2-1; 9 positions match TRBD1. The germline CDR1 and CDR2 sequences are MNHEY and SVGAGI. The ends lost 4 bases at V and 2 bases at J; junction bases unmatched: 6. The CDR3 loop spans 16 amino acids. CDR3 DNA: TGTGCCAGCAGTTCCCCCGGACAGGGGCCCTACAATGAGCAGTTCTTC. Translation gives CASSSPGQGPYNEQFF.

This clone appeared a single time. The rearrangement joins TRBV10-1 to TRBJ2-3, with unresolved D. Germline V gives CDR1 WNHNN, CDR2 SYGVQD (reference sequence). The V gene lost 0 bases and the J gene lost 2 bases, with 18 bases spanning the gap. This CDR3 spans 18 amino acids. This CDR3 reads CASSESILLGTNTDTQYF. CDR3 coding DNA: TGCGCCAGCAGTGAGTCGATTCTTTTGGGCACCAACACAGATACGCAGTATTTT.

This chain uses TRBV4-1 with TRBJ1-5; TRBD1 might be the D (6 bases). The CDR3 has 17 residues. Germline V gene sequence: CDR1 MGHRA, CDR2 YSYEKL. V shed 2 bases and J shed 7 bases, with 21 bases lying between them. The CDR3 DNA reads TGCGCCAGCAGCCAACTTGACCCAGGGGTCGCAGGCCAGCCCCAGCATTTT. The encoded protein is CASSQLDPGVAGQPQHF.

This rearrangement joins TRBV25-1 to TRBJ2-1, with D possibly matching TRBD1 (5 bases). Per germline, CDR1 MGHDK and CDR2 SYGVNS. The CDR3 loop spans 14 amino acids. V was cut by 2 bases and J by 3 bases, with 8 bases left in between. The CDR3 DNA reads TGTGCCAGCAGTGAAAGTCAGGGCTACAATGAGCAGTTCTTC. This codes for CASSESQGYNEQFF.

Worth noting for this clone: This specimen includes other DNA sequences encoding the same CDR3. The J gene is TRBJ1-6, the V gene TRBV7-9; D ambiguous. V was clipped by 1 base and J by 4 bases, with 5 bases between them. The CDR3 is 14 residues long. Germline values: CDR1 SEHNR, CDR2 FQNEAQ (reference sequence). Written as DNA, the CDR3 is TGTGCCAGCAGCTTAGAACAATATAATTCACCCCTCCACTTT. The encoded protein is CASSLEQYNSPLHF.